This T cell receptor beta chain derives from a study of cytomegalovirus exposure and HLA in healthy donors. Background on the study: Out of roughly 170 million T cells, an earlier analysis found roughly 110 million unique TCR beta sequences in total. Falling in the Caucasian-associated ancestry cluster were 80% to 85% of 398 genotyped donors. Study observations and caveats: The classifier reportedly diagnosed cytomegalovirus status with high specificity and sensitivity.

This CDR3 has 13 amino acids. Germline V gene lookup returns CDR1 SGHAT and CDR2 FQNNGV. The V end lost 4 bases, the J end lost 2 bases, and 7 bases lay between the germline ends. PCR used 60 Vbeta primers and 13 Jbeta primers. Using immunoSEQ multiplex PCR, the repertoire was profiled, and TCRdb retains in-frame clones only, with some absent. The sample consists of 150,000 to 200,000 clones, 70% to 80% of them appearing once. As concerns this clone: Its antigen is not identified.

The chain employs TRBV11-2 and TRBJ2-3; no reliable D call. This clonotype was obtained from a man between 18 and 29 years old in good health and CMV-seropositive. Sequencing input: PBMCs. The DNA of the CDR3 is TGTGCCAGCAGCTCAGACCACACAGATACGCAGTATTTT. Residues: CASSSDHTDTQYF.